This T cell receptor beta chain derives from a study of blood T cell repertoires in COVID-19. Study-level information: Specimens from acute and convalescent COVID-19 originated in the United States, Italy and Spain.

Trimming left V 4 bases short and J 4 bases short, with 10 bases between. CDR3 length: 13 amino acids. Germline-derived CDR1 and CDR2 are SGHVS and FQNEAQ. Clones were sequenced by immunoSEQ multiplex PCR, and TCRdb holds only the in-frame ones, with some missing. The data hold approximately 290,000 clones, with 80% to 95% observed a single time. Participants spanned ages roughly 18 to 90 years and resided in 20 to 25 US areas. Cohorts were based on clinical histories the participants reported. This receptor was obtained from a woman between 25 and 40 years old who had recovered from COVID-19. Sequencing used PBMCs or T cells enriched from blood (not recorded which). The rearrangement joins TRBV7-8 to TRBJ1-2, with TRBD1 as a possible D gene (6 bases). This chain's CDR3 is CASSSGQFYGYTF. The CDR3 bases are TGTGCCAGCAGCTCCGGACAGTTCTATGGCTACACCTTC. Complete variable domain (other parts from reference TRBV7-8 and TRBJ1-2): GAGVSQSPRYKVAKRGQDVALRCDPISGHVSLFWYQQALGQGPEFLTYFQNEAQLDKSGLPSDRFFAERPEGSVSTLKIQRTQQEDSAVYLCASSSGQFYGYTFGSGTRLTVV.